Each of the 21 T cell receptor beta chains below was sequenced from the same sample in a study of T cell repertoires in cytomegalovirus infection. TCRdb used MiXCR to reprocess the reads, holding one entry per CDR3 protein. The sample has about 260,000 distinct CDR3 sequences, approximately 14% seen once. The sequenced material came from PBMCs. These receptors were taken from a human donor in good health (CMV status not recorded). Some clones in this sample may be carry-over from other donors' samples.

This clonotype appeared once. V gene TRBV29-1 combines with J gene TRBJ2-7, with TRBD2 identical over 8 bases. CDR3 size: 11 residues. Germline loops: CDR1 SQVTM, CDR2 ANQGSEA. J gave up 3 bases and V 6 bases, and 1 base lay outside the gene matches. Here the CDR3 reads CSVTSGYEQYF. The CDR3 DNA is TGCAGCGTCACTAGCGGCTACGAGCAGTACTTC.

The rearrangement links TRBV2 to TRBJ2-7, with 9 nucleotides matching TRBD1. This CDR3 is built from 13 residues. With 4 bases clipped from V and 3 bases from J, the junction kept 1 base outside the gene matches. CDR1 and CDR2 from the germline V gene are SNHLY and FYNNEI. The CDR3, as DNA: TGTGCCAGCAGTGGGGACAGGGACTACGAGCAGTACTTC. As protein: CASSGDRDYEQYF. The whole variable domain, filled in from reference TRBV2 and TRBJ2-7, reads EPEVTQTPSHQVTQMGQEVILRCVPISNHLYFYWYRQILGQKVEFLVSFYNNEISEKSEIFDDQFSVERPDGSNFTLKIRSTKLEDSAMYFCASSGDRDYEQYFGPGTRLTVT.

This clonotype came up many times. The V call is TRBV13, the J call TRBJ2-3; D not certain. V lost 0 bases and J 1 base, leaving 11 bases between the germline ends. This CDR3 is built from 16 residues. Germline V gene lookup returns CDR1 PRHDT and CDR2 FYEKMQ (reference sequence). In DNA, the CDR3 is TGTGCCAGCAGCTTAGGCGCCCCCCGAGGCACAGATACGCAGTATTTT. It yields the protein CASSLGAPRGTDTQYF.

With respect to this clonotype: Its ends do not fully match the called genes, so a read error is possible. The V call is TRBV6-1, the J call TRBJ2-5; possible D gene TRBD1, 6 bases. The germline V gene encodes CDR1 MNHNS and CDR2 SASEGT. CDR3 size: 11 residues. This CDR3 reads CATSGGWTQYF. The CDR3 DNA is TGTGCCACCAGTGGGGGCTGGACCCAGTACTTC.

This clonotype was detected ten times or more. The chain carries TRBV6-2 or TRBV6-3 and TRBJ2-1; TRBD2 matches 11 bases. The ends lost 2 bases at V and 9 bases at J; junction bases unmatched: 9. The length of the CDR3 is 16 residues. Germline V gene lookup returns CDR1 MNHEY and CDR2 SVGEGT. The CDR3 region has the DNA TGTGCCAGCAGTTACCCAGCTCTAGCGGGGGGACGTGAGCAGTTCTTC. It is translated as CASSYPALAGGREQFF.

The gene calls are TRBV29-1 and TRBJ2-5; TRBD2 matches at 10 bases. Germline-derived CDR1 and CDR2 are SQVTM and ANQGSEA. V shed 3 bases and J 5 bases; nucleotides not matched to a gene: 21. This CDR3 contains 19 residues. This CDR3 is CSVETRETFSGRAMETQYF. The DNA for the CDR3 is TGCAGCGTTGAGACTCGGGAAACGTTCAGCGGGAGGGCCATGGAGACCCAGTACTTC.

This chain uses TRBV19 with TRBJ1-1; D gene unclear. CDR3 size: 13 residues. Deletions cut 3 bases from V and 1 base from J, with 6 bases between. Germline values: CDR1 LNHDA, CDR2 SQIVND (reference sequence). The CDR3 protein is CASSILENTEAFF. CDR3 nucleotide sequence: TGTGCCAGTAGTATTTTGGAGAACACTGAAGCTTTCTTT.

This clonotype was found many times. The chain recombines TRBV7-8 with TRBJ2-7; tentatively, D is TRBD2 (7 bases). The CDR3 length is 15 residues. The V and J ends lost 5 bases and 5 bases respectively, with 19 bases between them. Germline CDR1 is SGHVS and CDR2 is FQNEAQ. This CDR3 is CASSLRGGGYHEQYF. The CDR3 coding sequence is TGTGCCAGCAGCCTACGGGGAGGGGGTTACCACGAGCAGTACTTC.

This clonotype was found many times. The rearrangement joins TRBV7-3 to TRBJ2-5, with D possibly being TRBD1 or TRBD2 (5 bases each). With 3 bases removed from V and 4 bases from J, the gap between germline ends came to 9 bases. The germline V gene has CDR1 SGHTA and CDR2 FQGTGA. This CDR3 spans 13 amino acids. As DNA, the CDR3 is TGTGCCAGCAGCTTTACAGGAGGAGAGACCCAGTACTTC. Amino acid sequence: CASSFTGGETQYF. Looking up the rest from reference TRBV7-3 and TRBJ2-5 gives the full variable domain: GAGVSQTPSNKVTEKGKYVELRCDPISGHTALYWYRQSLGQGPEFLIYFQGTGAADDSGLPNDRFFAVRPEGSVSTLKIQRTERGDSAVYLCASSFTGGETQYFGPGTRLLVL.

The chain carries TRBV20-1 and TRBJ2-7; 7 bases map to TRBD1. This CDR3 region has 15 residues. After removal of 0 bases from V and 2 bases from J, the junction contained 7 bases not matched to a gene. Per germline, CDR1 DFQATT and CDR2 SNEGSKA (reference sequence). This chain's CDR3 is CSARDRQGSPYEQYF. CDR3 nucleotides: TGCAGTGCTAGAGATCGACAGGGTTCTCCCTACGAGCAGTACTTC.

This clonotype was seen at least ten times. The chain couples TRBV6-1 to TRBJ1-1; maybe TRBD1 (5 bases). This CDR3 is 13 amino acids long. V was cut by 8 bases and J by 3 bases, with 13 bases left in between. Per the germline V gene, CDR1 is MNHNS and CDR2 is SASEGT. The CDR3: CASLAGRDTEAFF. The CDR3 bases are TGTGCCAGCTTGGCAGGGAGGGACACTGAAGCTTTCTTT.

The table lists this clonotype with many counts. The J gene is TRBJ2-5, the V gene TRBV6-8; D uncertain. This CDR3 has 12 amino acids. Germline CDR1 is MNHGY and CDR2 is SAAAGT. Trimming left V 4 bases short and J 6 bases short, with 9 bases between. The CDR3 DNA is TGTGCCAGCAGTTCTGACGGAAAGACCCAGTACTTC. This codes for CASSSDGKTQYF.

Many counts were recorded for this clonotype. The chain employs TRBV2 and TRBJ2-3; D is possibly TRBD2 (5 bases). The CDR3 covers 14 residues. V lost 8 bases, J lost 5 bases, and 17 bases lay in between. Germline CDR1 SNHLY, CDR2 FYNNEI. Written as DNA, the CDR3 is TGTGCCAGCGAAGTGGGAGCCTCCGGAGATACGCAGTATTTT. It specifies CASEVGASGDTQYF.

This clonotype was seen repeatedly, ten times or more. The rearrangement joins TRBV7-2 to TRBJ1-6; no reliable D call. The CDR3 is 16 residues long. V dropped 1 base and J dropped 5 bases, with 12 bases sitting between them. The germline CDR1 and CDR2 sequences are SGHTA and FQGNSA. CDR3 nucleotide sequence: TGTGCCAGCAGCTTAGTGGGCCCCGGGAATAATTCACCCCTCCACTTT. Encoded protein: CASSLVGPGNNSPLHF.

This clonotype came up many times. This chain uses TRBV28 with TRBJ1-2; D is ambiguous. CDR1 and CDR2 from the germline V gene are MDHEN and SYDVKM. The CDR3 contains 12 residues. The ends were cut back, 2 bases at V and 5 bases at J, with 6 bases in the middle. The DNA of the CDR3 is TGTGCCAGCAGTTTAACGGATTATGGCTACACCTTC. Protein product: CASSLTDYGYTF.

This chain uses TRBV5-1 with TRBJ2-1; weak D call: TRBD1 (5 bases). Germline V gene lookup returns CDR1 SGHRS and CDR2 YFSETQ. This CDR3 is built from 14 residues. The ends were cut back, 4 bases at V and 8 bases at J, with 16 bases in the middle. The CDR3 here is CASSPGSLSYEQFF. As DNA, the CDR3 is TGCGCCAGCAGCCCAGGGTCCCTGAGTTATGAGCAGTTCTTC.

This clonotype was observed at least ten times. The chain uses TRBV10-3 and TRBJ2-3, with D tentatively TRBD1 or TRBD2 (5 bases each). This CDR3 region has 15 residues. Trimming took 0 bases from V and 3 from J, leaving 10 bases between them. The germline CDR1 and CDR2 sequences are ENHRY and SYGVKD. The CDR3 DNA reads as TGTGCCATCAGTGAGTCGATTGGGGGAACAGATACGCAGTATTTT. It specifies CAISESIGGTDTQYF.

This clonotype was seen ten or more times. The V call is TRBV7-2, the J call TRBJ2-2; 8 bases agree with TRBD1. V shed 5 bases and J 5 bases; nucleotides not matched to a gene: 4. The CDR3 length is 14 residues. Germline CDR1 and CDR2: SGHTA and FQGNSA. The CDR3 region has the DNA TGTGCCAGCAGCCCCTGGACAGGGACCGGGGAGCTGTTTTTT. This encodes CASSPWTGTGELFF. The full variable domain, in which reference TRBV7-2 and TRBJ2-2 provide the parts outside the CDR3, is GAGVSQSPSNKVTEKGKDVELRCDPISGHTALYWYRQSLGQGLEFLIYFQGNSAPDKSGLPSDRFSAERTGGSVSTLTIQRTQQEDSAVYLCASSPWTGTGELFFGEGSRLTVL.

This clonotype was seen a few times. Here the CDR3 reads CSANIGGRLVYYNEQFF. The CDR3 nucleotides read TGCAGTGCTAACATCGGCGGAAGGCTAGTATACTACAATGAGCAGTTCTTC. This rearrangement joins TRBV20-1 to TRBJ2-1; D is unclear. The CDR3 has 17 residues. Trimming shortened V by 4 bases and J by 3 bases, and 22 bases separated the two germline ends. Germline CDR1 reads DFQATT; CDR2 reads SNEGSKA (reference sequence).

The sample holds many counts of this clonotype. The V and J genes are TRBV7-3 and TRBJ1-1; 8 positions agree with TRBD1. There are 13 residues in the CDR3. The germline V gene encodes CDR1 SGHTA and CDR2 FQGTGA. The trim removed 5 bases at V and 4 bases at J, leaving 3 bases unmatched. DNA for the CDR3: TGTGCCAGCAGCCTACAGGGGGGCACTGAAGCTTTCTTT. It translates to CASSLQGGTEAFF.

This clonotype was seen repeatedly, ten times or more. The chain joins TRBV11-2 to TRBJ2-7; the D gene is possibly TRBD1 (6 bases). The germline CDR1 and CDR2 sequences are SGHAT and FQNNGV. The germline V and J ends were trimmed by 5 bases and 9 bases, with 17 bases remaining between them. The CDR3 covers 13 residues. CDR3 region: CASSANREGAQYF. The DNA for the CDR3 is TGTGCCAGCAGCGCCAACAGGGAAGGGGCGCAGTACTTC.